The 26 T cell receptor beta chains given below trace back to one sample, sequenced in a study of blood T cell repertoires in COVID-19. Produced via immunoSEQ multiplex PCR; TCRdb's table is partial and in-frame only. The table records 45,000 to 50,000 clones, 77% of them present only once. Specimen: peripheral blood. These receptors came from a human donor with active or convalescent COVID-19. The donor label of this sample is uncertain.

The V and J genes are TRBV19 and TRBJ1-2, with 8 bases lining up with TRBD1. Looked up from germline, CDR1 is LNHDA and CDR2 is SQIVND (reference sequence). V lost 6 bases to trimming and J lost 8 bases; unmatched junction nucleotides: 17. The CDR3 has 16 residues. The CDR3 region is CASSPFGQGEFWGYTF. In nucleotides, the CDR3 is TGTGCCAGTAGCCCATTCGGACAGGGAGAGTTCTGGGGCTACACCTTC. The full variable domain, completed using reference TRBV19 and TRBJ1-2, is DGGITQSPKYLFRKEGQNVTLSCEQNLNHDAMYWYRQDPGQGLRLIYYSQIVNDFQKGDIAEGYSVSREKKESFPLTVTSAQKNPTAFYLCASSPFGQGEFWGYTFGSGTRLTVV.

This clone is medium-sized by share. V gene TRBV21-1 combines with J gene TRBJ2-3; the table's D call, TRBD2, was not checked against the DNA. TRBV21-1 is reported as a pseudogene. The CDR3 is made up of 11 amino acids. CDR3 sequence: CDRILRDTQYF. Here the CDR3 DNA reads TGTGACAGAATTTTACGGGATACGCAGTATTTT.

The gene calls are TRBV28 and TRBJ1-2; 7 bases map to TRBD1. This CDR3 region has 15 residues. Germline V gives CDR1 MDHEN, CDR2 SYDVKM. Trimming took 6 bases from V and 5 from J; bases not matched to a gene: 12. The CDR3 protein is CASRQAQTGVYGYTF. Written as DNA, the CDR3 is TGTGCCAGCAGACAAGCCCAAACAGGGGTATATGGCTACACCTTC.

The chain joins TRBV20-1 to TRBJ2-7; possibly TRBD2 for D (5 bases). Germline V lookup: CDR1 DFQATT, CDR2 SNEGSKA (reference sequence). The germline V and J ends were trimmed by 3 bases and 6 bases, with 9 bases remaining between them. The CDR3 covers 11 residues. The CDR3 DNA is TGCAGTGCTAGCGGGGTAATCGAGCAGTACTTC. It encodes CSASGVIEQYF.

The V gene is TRBV13, the J gene TRBJ2-7, with 11 bases identical to TRBD2. CDR1 and CDR2 from the germline V gene are PRHDT and FYEKMQ (reference sequence). The CDR3 consists of 16 residues. Losses at the gene ends were 3 bases for V and 2 bases for J; bases not matched to a gene: 6. CDR3 coding DNA: TGTGCCAGCAGCTTTCACCGACTAGCGGGACCCTACGAGCAGTACTTC. Translating it yields CASSFHRLAGPYEQYF. Full variable domain (rest looked up from reference TRBV13 and TRBJ2-7): AAGVIQSPRHLIKEKRETATLKCYPIPRHDTVYWYQQGPGQDPQFLISFYEKMQSDKGSIPDRFSAQQFSDYHSELNMSSLELGDSALYFCASSFHRLAGPYEQYFGPGTRLTVT.

The count of this clone is one. V is TRBV19 and J is TRBJ2-7; D possibly corresponds to TRBD1 (6 bases). The V and J ends lost 9 bases and 7 bases respectively, with 19 bases between them. The CDR3 length is 13 residues. Germline CDR1 is LNHDA and CDR2 is SQIVND (reference sequence). The DNA of the CDR3 is TGTGCCAGCCCCCAAGGGGGTAGGTCGGAGCAGTACTTC. Translated, it gives CASPQGGRSEQYF.

CDR3 in amino acids: CASSRTGLYDSPLHF. The CDR3 DNA reads as TGTGCCAGCAGCCGGACAGGGCTGTACGATTCACCCCTCCACTTT. V usage is TRBV25-1 and J usage is TRBJ1-6; 8 positions match TRBD1. The germline gives CDR1 MGHDK, CDR2 SYGVNS. Losses at the gene ends were 6 bases for V and 8 bases for J; bases not matched to a gene: 9. The CDR3 consists of 15 residues.

V is TRBV7-3 and J is TRBJ1-2, with D possibly being TRBD1 (5 bases). The V end was cut by 0 bases, the J end by 8 bases, with 10 bases between. The germline V gene encodes CDR1 SGHTA and CDR2 FQGTGA. The CDR3 runs to 13 residues. The CDR3 loop reads CASSLTRRDGYTF. CDR3 bases: TGTGCCAGCAGCTTAACGAGGAGGGACGGCTACACCTTC.

The chain uses TRBV5-1 and TRBJ2-5, with D perhaps TRBD1 (6 bases). Trimming took 4 bases from V and 5 from J, leaving 15 bases between them. The CDR3 contains 14 residues. Germline CDR1 and CDR2: SGHRS and YFSETQ. This chain's CDR3 is CASSPTGTRETQYF. CDR3 nucleotides: TGCGCCAGCAGCCCGACAGGAACCAGGGAGACCCAGTACTTC. Complete variable domain (other parts from reference TRBV5-1 and TRBJ2-5): KAGVTQTPRYLIKTRGQQVTLSCSPISGHRSVSWYQQTPGQGLQFLFEYFSETQRNKGNFPGRFSGRQFSNSRSEMNVSTLELGDSALYLCASSPTGTRETQYFGPGTRLLVL.

This CDR3 is CASRNLAGETQYF. In nucleotides, the CDR3 is TGCGCCAGCAGGAATCTAGCGGGAGAGACCCAGTACTTC. The gene calls are TRBV10-2 and TRBJ2-5; 8 nucleotides agree with TRBD2. The germline V gene encodes CDR1 WSHSY and CDR2 SAAADI. This CDR3 contains 13 residues. The J segment lost 4 bases and the V segment lost 6 bases, leaving 4 bases of the junction unmatched.

J is TRBJ2-1 and V is TRBV29-1, with TRBD2 matching 8 bases. The CDR3 covers 17 residues. Germline V gives CDR1 SQVTM, CDR2 ANQGSEA. The trim removed 0 bases at V and 9 bases at J, leaving 16 bases unmatched. The CDR3 nucleotides are TGCAGCGTTGAAGATGAGAGCGGGAGAATTAGATCTCCTGAGCAGTTCTTC. It specifies CSVEDESGRIRSPEQFF.

The rearrangement links TRBV24-1 to TRBJ2-1, with a weak D call TRBD2 (6 bases). Germline V gene sequence: CDR1 KGHDR, CDR2 SFDVKD. Trimming cost V 5 bases and J 4 bases, with 20 bases left between them. The CDR3 is 17 residues long. The DNA of the CDR3 is TGTGCCACCAGTGCCCAAAGTCCCCTAGCGCCATACAATGAGCAGTTCTTC. This codes for CATSAQSPLAPYNEQFF.

The CDR3 nucleotides are TGTGCCAGCAGCTTAGAACGGAGAGGGACCGGGGAGCTGTTTTTT. Its protein product is CASSLERRGTGELFF. This chain joins TRBV11-2 and TRBJ2-2; D might be TRBD2 (5 bases). Trimming left V 0 bases short and J 5 bases short, with 10 bases between. Germline V gene data show CDR1 as SGHAT and CDR2 as FQNNGV. The CDR3 is 15 residues long.

There are a few counts of this clone. The V gene is TRBV30, the J gene TRBJ1-3; D gene unclear. V was clipped by 0 bases and J by 4 bases, with 4 bases between them. Germline CDR1 GTSNPN, CDR2 SVGIG (reference sequence). The CDR3 consists of 12 residues. The CDR3 region has the DNA TGTGCCTGGAGTGTCTTCGGAAACACCATATATTTT. Protein: CAWSVFGNTIYF.

The gene calls are TRBV7-6 and TRBJ2-5, with no clear D. The CDR3 has 11 residues. Germline V gene sequence: CDR1 SGHVS, CDR2 FNYEAQ. With 3 bases removed from V and 5 bases from J, the gap between germline ends came to 4 bases. The CDR3 reads CASSFAETQYF. DNA for the CDR3: TGTGCCAGCAGCTTCGCGGAGACCCAGTACTTC.

This clone was seen just once. The chain employs TRBV5-1 and TRBJ1-1; no firm D call. There are 14 residues in the CDR3. CDR1 and CDR2 from the germline V gene are SGHRS and YFSETQ. The ends were cut back, 2 bases at V and 1 base at J, with 9 bases in the middle. This chain's CDR3 is CASSLTGQNTEAFF. Here the CDR3 DNA reads TGCGCCAGCAGCTTAACGGGTCAGAACACTGAAGCTTTCTTT.

The chain uses TRBV30 and TRBJ2-7; TRBD1 matches at 7 bases. Trimming removed 5 bases from V and 6 bases from J; junction bases left unmatched: 13. Germline V lookup: CDR1 GTSNPN, CDR2 SVGIG (reference sequence). This CDR3 spans 14 amino acids. The CDR3: CAWGRGGSRGEQYF. The CDR3 DNA reads as TGTGCCTGGGGCCGAGGGGGCAGCCGGGGCGAGCAGTACTTC.

The V call is TRBV6-5, the J call TRBJ2-2; no clear D. The length of the CDR3 is 13 residues. V shed 4 bases and J shed 3 bases, with 6 bases lying between them. Germline loops: CDR1 MNHEY, CDR2 SVGAGI. CDR3 sequence (DNA): TGTGCCAGCAGTTGGAGAGACACCGGGGAGCTGTTTTTT. It specifies CASSWRDTGELFF.

The chain employs TRBV5-4 and TRBJ1-5; D might be TRBD1 (6 bases). Trimming shortened V by 1 base and J by 5 bases, and 13 bases separated the two germline ends. From germline, CDR1 is SGHNT and CDR2 YYREEE (reference sequence). The CDR3 contains 15 residues. CDR3 sequence: CASSLNPGVDQPQHF. For the CDR3, the DNA is TGTGCCAGCAGCTTGAATCCAGGGGTGGATCAGCCCCAGCATTTT.

The genes are TRBV6-6 and TRBJ2-5, with D possibly matching TRBD1 (5 bases). With 8 bases removed from V and 5 bases from J, the gap between germline ends came to 15 bases. Germline V CDR1 and CDR2: MNHNY, SVGAGI (reference sequence). This CDR3 is built from 13 residues. CDR3 sequence: CASGSGIWETQYF. CDR3 sequence (DNA): TGTGCCAGCGGCTCAGGGATATGGGAGACCCAGTACTTC.

The rearrangement uses TRBV6-4 and TRBJ1-4; D unresolved. Between the trimmed V and J ends, which lost 8 bases and 8 bases, there was a span of 15 bases. Germline V lookup: CDR1 MRHNA, CDR2 SNTAGT. This CDR3 has 13 residues. CDR3 nucleotides: TGTGCCAGCTCTGGCAATCACGGGGAAAAACTGTTTTTT. Its protein product is CASSGNHGEKLFF.

The chain uses TRBV5-4 and TRBJ2-7; TRBD2 matches 14 bases. Germline CDR1 reads SGHNT; CDR2 reads YYREEE (reference sequence). With V trimmed by 4 bases and J by 2 bases, 8 bases remained unmatched. The CDR3 is made up of 17 amino acids. This CDR3 is CASSGGLAGVSPYEQYF. The DNA for the CDR3 is TGTGCCAGCAGCGGGGGACTAGCGGGAGTGTCCCCCTACGAGCAGTACTTC.

This clone occurred a few times. The chain is built from TRBV5-6 and TRBJ1-2; D is possibly TRBD1 (6 bases). V was pared by 0 bases and J by 7 bases, with 7 bases between. Germline V gene data show CDR1 as SGHDT and CDR2 as YYEEEE. The CDR3 length is 12 residues. CDR3 DNA sequence: TGTGCCAGCAGCTTGGTGGGGGCTGGCTACACCTTC. This encodes CASSLVGAGYTF.

By share, this clone ranks as medium-sized. The gene calls are TRBV6-2 or TRBV6-3 and TRBJ1-1; no clear D gene. This CDR3 region has 12 residues. Per germline, CDR1 MNHEY and CDR2 SVGEGT. Trimming pared 5 bases from V and 2 bases from J, leaving 6 bases between. Here the CDR3 DNA reads TGTGCCAGCAGTCCGGGAAACACTGAAGCTTTCTTT. Translation gives CASSPGNTEAFF.

This clone is categorized as medium-sized. This sequence joins TRBV6-5 and TRBJ2-5, with TRBD1 matching over 7 bases. The V gene's germline CDR1 is MNHEY and CDR2 SVGAGI. The CDR3 totals 15 residues. The ends lost 5 bases at V and 1 base at J; junction bases unmatched: 7. Here the CDR3 DNA reads TGTGCCAGCAGTCCCAGGGGACAGTTCCAAGAGACCCAGTACTTC. It translates to CASSPRGQFQETQYF.

This clone was counted a single time. DNA for the CDR3: TGTGCCAGCAGTTTGAGGTGGACAGCTGCCTACGAGCAGTACTTC. Its translation is CASSLRWTAAYEQYF. The chain carries TRBV27 and TRBJ2-7; D is possibly TRBD1 (6 bases). There are 15 residues in the CDR3. The germline gives CDR1 MNHEY, CDR2 SMNVEV (reference sequence). Trimming left V 3 bases short and J 2 bases short, with 14 bases between.